The 27 T cell receptor beta chains reported below all come from one sample, sequenced in a study of blood T cell repertoires in COVID-19. Some clones are missing from TCRdb's copy, which holds only in-frame ones; the method was immunoSEQ multiplex PCR. Of approximately 73,000 clones listed, around nine tenths were seen once; the top ten hold around 1.9%. Material for sequencing was peripheral blood. These receptor sequences come from a woman aged 60-75 years with acute or convalescent COVID-19.

The chain has TRBV19 and TRBJ2-7, with 9 nucleotides matching TRBD2. The CDR3 loop spans 15 amino acids. With 3 bases clipped from V and 2 bases from J, the junction kept 5 bases outside the gene matches. Per the germline V gene, CDR1 is LNHDA and CDR2 is SQIVND (reference sequence). The CDR3, as DNA: TGTGCCAGTAGTATTGCTAGCGGGGCTCCCTACGAGCAGTACTTC. Protein product: CASSIASGAPYEQYF. The full variable domain, completed using reference TRBV19 and TRBJ2-7, is DGGITQSPKYLFRKEGQNVTLSCEQNLNHDAMYWYRQDPGQGLRLIYYSQIVNDFQKGDIAEGYSVSREKKESFPLTVTSAQKNPTAFYLCASSIASGAPYEQYFGPGTRLTVT.

The V gene is TRBV28, the J gene TRBJ1-5, with D possibly matching TRBD1 (6 bases). The CDR3 is 15 residues long. V lost 4 bases to trimming and J lost 1 base, with 11 bases between them. The germline gives CDR1 MDHEN, CDR2 SYDVKM. CDR3 amino acids: CASSWGQRSNQPQHF. The CDR3 region has the DNA TGTGCCAGCAGTTGGGGGCAACGGAGCAATCAGCCCCAGCATTTT.

This clone was counted a few times. This chain joins TRBV7-3 and TRBJ1-6; 9 bases align to TRBD1. Germline lookup yields CDR1 SGHTA and CDR2 FQGTGA. After removal of 4 bases from V and 6 bases from J, the junction contained 4 bases not matched to a gene. The CDR3 is 15 amino acids. The CDR3 DNA sequence: TGTGCCAGCAGCTCGGGACAGGGCGGTAATTCACCCCTCCACTTT. This codes for CASSSGQGGNSPLHF.

The chain links TRBV9 to TRBJ2-7, with a possible D match to TRBD2 (6 bases). The length of the CDR3 is 18 residues. The V gene lost 0 bases and the J gene lost 3 bases, with 22 bases spanning the gap. The germline gives CDR1 SGDLS, CDR2 YYNGEE. CDR3: CASSVGPISSATFYEQYF. The CDR3 region has the DNA TGTGCCAGCAGCGTAGGCCCCATTTCTAGCGCGACTTTCTACGAGCAGTACTTC.

The sample holds a few counts of this clone. The V and J genes are TRBV28 and TRBJ1-1; TRBD1 agrees at 9 bases. CDR3 length: 16 amino acids. The germline V gene has CDR1 MDHEN and CDR2 SYDVKM. V shed 7 bases, J shed 2 bases, and the junction held 11 bases outside the gene matches. CDR3 amino acids: CASKKGTGNPNTEAFF. The CDR3 DNA sequence: TGTGCCAGCAAAAAGGGGACAGGGAATCCTAACACTGAAGCTTTCTTT.

The V call is TRBV19, the J call TRBJ2-1; TRBD1 agrees at 7 bases. From germline, CDR1 is LNHDA and CDR2 SQIVND (reference sequence). CDR3 length equals 15 residues. V trimming: 1 base; J trimming: 7 bases; junction bases outside the gene matches: 7. CDR3 protein: CASSIGQGPLNEQFF. The CDR3 nucleotides are TGTGCCAGTAGTATAGGACAGGGCCCCTTGAATGAGCAGTTCTTC.

The chain is built from TRBV27 and TRBJ1-5; the D gene is possibly TRBD1 (5 bases). Germline V lookup: CDR1 MNHEY, CDR2 SMNVEV (reference sequence). V lost 8 bases and J 3 bases, leaving 23 bases between the germline ends. The CDR3 runs to 17 residues. CDR3 nucleotides: TGTGCCAGCGCTCCCTTCCAGGGCAGGGCTGACAATCAGCCCCAGCATTTT. It yields the protein CASAPFQGRADNQPQHF.

J is TRBJ2-1 and V is TRBV25-1, with TRBD1 identical over 11 bases. Germline-derived CDR1 and CDR2 are MGHDK and SYGVNS. The CDR3 totals 14 residues. With 8 bases clipped from V and 6 bases from J, the junction kept 6 bases outside the gene matches. The CDR3 protein is CASRGTGGFNEQFF. The CDR3 DNA is TGTGCCAGCCGCGGGACAGGGGGGTTCAATGAGCAGTTCTTC.

The rearrangement uses TRBV2 and TRBJ2-3; D not certain. This CDR3 has 12 residues. The V end lost 7 bases, the J end lost 1 base, and 6 bases lay between the germline ends. CDR1 is SNHLY and CDR2 is FYNNEI in the germline V gene. CDR3 nucleotide sequence: TGTGCCAGCAACGTAGGCACAGATACGCAGTATTTT. Protein product: CASNVGTDTQYF.

The chain joins TRBV15 to TRBJ2-5, with D perhaps TRBD1 (5 bases). The CDR3 spans 16 residues. V lost 2 bases and J 2 bases, leaving 15 bases between the germline ends. Germline CDR1 LNHNV, CDR2 YYDKDF (reference sequence). The CDR3 region is CATSRPSRVLQETQYF. The CDR3 DNA is TGTGCCACCAGCAGACCCTCCAGGGTTCTTCAAGAGACCCAGTACTTC.

The chain employs TRBV19 and TRBJ1-4, with D uncertain. CDR3 length: 14 amino acids. The V end lost 6 bases, the J end lost 5 bases, and 13 bases lay between the germline ends. Per germline, CDR1 LNHDA and CDR2 SQIVND (reference sequence). CDR3 residues: CASSPSRGNEKLFF. The CDR3 DNA is TGTGCCAGTAGCCCTAGTAGAGGAAATGAAAAACTGTTTTTT.

This sequence joins TRBV27 and TRBJ2-3, with a tentative D call TRBD1 (5 bases). CDR3 length equals 13 residues. CDR1 MNHEY and CDR2 SMNVEV come from the germline V gene (reference sequence). The V gene lost 1 base and the J gene lost 9 bases, with 11 bases spanning the gap. The CDR3 DNA sequence: TGTGCCAGCAGTTTATGGGGCGACGGAACGCAGTATTTT. Protein: CASSLWGDGTQYF.

The chain combines TRBV11-3 with TRBJ2-1; 14 bases map to TRBD2. Unmatched junction bases numbered 5, after V lost 4 bases and J lost 3 bases. CDR3 length equals 17 residues. The V gene's germline CDR1 is SGHNT and CDR2 YENEEA. CDR3 amino acids: CASSSGTSGSSYNEQFF. CDR3 DNA sequence: TGTGCCAGCAGCTCCGGGACTAGCGGGAGCAGCTACAATGAGCAGTTCTTC.

This chain uses TRBV29-1 with TRBJ2-5; D might be TRBD1 (5 bases). The CDR3 runs 13 residues. Per the germline V gene, CDR1 is SQVTM and CDR2 is ANQGSEA. Trimming left V 6 bases short and J 3 bases short, with 14 bases between. The CDR3 coding sequence is TGCAGCGTCCAAAAACAGGTGGAAGAGACCCAGTACTTC. This translates into CSVQKQVEETQYF.

This clone was observed a few times. This chain connects TRBV6-5 to TRBJ2-7; the D gene is possibly TRBD2 (6 bases). The V end lost 5 bases, the J end lost 1 base, and 12 bases lay between the germline ends. CDR1 MNHEY and CDR2 SVGAGI come from the germline V gene. The CDR3 totals 14 residues. The CDR3 sequence is CASSLGTGSYEQYF. The CDR3 region has the DNA TGTGCCAGCAGTCTAGGGACTGGATCCTACGAGCAGTACTTC.

V usage is TRBV29-1 and J usage is TRBJ1-1, with a possible D match to TRBD1 (6 bases). The CDR3 has 13 residues. Germline V lookup: CDR1 SQVTM, CDR2 ANQGSEA. The CDR3 spells CSLGGAAGTEAFF. As DNA, the CDR3 is TGCTCCCTGGGGGGGGCGGCGGGCACTGAAGCTTTCTTT.

The rearrangement joins TRBV10-3 to TRBJ1-1, with TRBD1 matching 11 bases. Germline loops: CDR1 ENHRY, CDR2 SYGVKD. J gave up 5 bases and V 6 bases, and 8 bases lay outside the gene matches. The CDR3 has 15 amino acids. The CDR3 bases are TGTGCCATCAGGGGACAGGGGGTGGTTGGTACTGAAGCTTTCTTT. This gives the protein CAIRGQGVVGTEAFF.

The genes are TRBV7-2 and TRBJ2-7; 12 bases agree with TRBD1. V shed 4 bases and J 5 bases; nucleotides not matched to a gene: 9. Per germline, CDR1 SGHTA and CDR2 FQGNSA. The CDR3 covers 16 residues. CDR3 loop: CASSSRGDRGRNEQYF. The CDR3 DNA reads as TGTGCCAGCAGCTCCCGAGGGGACAGGGGGCGGAACGAGCAGTACTTC.

The chain employs TRBV29-1 and TRBJ1-1, with a tentative D call TRBD1 (5 bases). CDR3 size: 14 residues. The germline V gene encodes CDR1 SQVTM and CDR2 ANQGSEA. With 1 base removed from V and 2 bases from J, the gap between germline ends came to 11 bases. The CDR3 here is CSVEVGALNTEAFF. CDR3 in DNA: TGCAGCGTTGAAGTAGGGGCCCTAAACACTGAAGCTTTCTTT.

The V call is TRBV6-5, the J call TRBJ2-3; 7 nucleotides align to TRBD1. CDR3 length equals 15 residues. CDR1 and CDR2 from the germline V gene are MNHEY and SVGAGI. Losses at the gene ends were 6 bases for V and 3 bases for J; bases not matched to a gene: 9. The CDR3 DNA is TGTGCCAGCAGAGGAGCGGACAGGCGGACAGATACGCAGTATTTT. It is translated as CASRGADRRTDTQYF.

This sequence joins TRBV28 and TRBJ2-5; perhaps TRBD2 as D (7 bases). Germline V lookup: CDR1 MDHEN, CDR2 SYDVKM. The CDR3 is 15 residues long. Deletions cut 2 bases from V and 4 bases from J, with 14 bases between. The CDR3 nucleotides are TGTGCCAGCAGTTTAAGGGAGGGGGTTATAGAGACCCAGTACTTC. Translating it yields CASSLREGVIETQYF.

The gene calls are TRBV6-1 and TRBJ2-5; the match to TRBD2 covers 7 bases. V dropped 2 bases and J dropped 1; count of bases not matched to a gene: 16. The CDR3 has 19 amino acids. In germline, CDR1 is MNHNS, CDR2 SASEGT. The CDR3 sequence is CASSELRFGGGGPQETQYF. Here the CDR3 DNA reads TGTGCCAGCAGTGAACTACGTTTTGGTGGCGGGGGACCCCAAGAGACCCAGTACTTC.

This clone was found a few times. This chain joins TRBV6-1 and TRBJ1-3; TRBD1 aligns across 7 bases. The V and J ends lost 3 bases and 3 bases, in that order; junction bases with no gene match: 8. This CDR3 is built from 16 residues. Germline V gene data show CDR1 as MNHNS and CDR2 as SASEGT. The CDR3 reads CASSDLQGGYGNTIYF. CDR3 sequence (DNA): TGTGCCAGCAGTGATCTACAAGGGGGCTATGGAAACACCATATATTTT.

This rearrangement joins TRBV6-6 to TRBJ2-1; perhaps TRBD2 as D (6 bases). Trimming pared 2 bases from V and 3 bases from J, leaving 8 bases between. CDR3 length equals 14 residues. Germline V gene sequence: CDR1 MNHNY, CDR2 SVGAGI (reference sequence). CDR3 amino acids: CASSYGGVYNEQFF. In DNA form, the CDR3 reads TGTGCCAGCAGTTACGGCGGGGTCTACAATGAGCAGTTCTTC.

The chain links TRBV19 to TRBJ1-5; no clear D gene. V lost 8 bases and J lost 13, with 15 bases in between. Germline CDR1 is LNHDA and CDR2 is SQIVND (reference sequence). This CDR3 contains 11 residues. The CDR3 loop is CASCDWREQHF. The DNA of the CDR3 is TGTGCCAGTTGCGATTGGAGGGAACAGCATTTT.

For this clone: Other DNA sequences in this sample translate to the same CDR3. The chain recombines TRBV4-3 with TRBJ2-2; D is uncertain. Trimming removed 0 bases from V and 4 bases from J, with 6 bases in between. The CDR3 spans 14 residues. The germline gives CDR1 LGHNA, CDR2 YSLEER. CDR3 amino acids: CASSQDWATGELFF. The DNA for the CDR3 is TGCGCCAGCAGCCAAGATTGGGCCACCGGGGAGCTGTTTTTT.

This clone was picked up one time. V gene TRBV7-2 combines with J gene TRBJ2-3; the D is unclear. The CDR3 runs to 15 residues. The germline gives CDR1 SGHTA, CDR2 FQGNSA. V lost 0 bases to trimming and J lost 2 bases, with 9 bases between them. The CDR3 bases are TGTGCCAGCAGCTTAGCGTACTCGCCCACAGATACGCAGTATTTT. Translating it yields CASSLAYSPTDTQYF.